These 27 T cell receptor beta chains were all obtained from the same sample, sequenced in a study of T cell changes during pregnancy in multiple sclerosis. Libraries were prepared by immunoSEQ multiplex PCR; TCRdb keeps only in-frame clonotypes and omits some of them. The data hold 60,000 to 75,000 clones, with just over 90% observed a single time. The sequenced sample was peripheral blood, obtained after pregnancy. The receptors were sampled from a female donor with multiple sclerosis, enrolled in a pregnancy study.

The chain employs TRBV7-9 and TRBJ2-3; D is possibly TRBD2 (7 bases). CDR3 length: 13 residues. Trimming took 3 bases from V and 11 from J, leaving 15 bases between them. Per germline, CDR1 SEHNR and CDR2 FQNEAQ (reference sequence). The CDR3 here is CASSLGPRGGQYF. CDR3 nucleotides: TGTGCCAGCAGCTTGGGACCAAGGGGGGGGCAGTATTTT. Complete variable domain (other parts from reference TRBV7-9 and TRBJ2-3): DTGVSQNPRHKITKRGQNVTFRCDPISEHNRLYWYRQTLGQGPEFLTYFQNEAQLEKSRLLSDRFSAERPKGSFSTLEIQRTEQGDSAMYLCASSLGPRGGQYFGPGTRLTVL.

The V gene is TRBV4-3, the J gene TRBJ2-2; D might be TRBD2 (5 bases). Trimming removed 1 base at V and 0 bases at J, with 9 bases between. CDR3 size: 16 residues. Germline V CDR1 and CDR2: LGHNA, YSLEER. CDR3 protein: CASSQGLRANTGELFF. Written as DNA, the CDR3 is TGCGCCAGCAGCCAAGGCTTGCGGGCGAACACCGGGGAGCTGTTTTTT.

This CDR3 is CASSLGRGNTEAFF. The CDR3 region has the DNA TGTGCCAGCAGCTTGGGCAGGGGGAACACTGAAGCTTTCTTT. The chain recombines TRBV5-4 with TRBJ1-1, with a possible D match to TRBD1 (6 bases). CDR3 length: 14 amino acids. Germline V gene data show CDR1 as SGHNT and CDR2 as YYREEE (reference sequence). V was trimmed by 0 bases and J by 1 base, leaving 7 bases between them.

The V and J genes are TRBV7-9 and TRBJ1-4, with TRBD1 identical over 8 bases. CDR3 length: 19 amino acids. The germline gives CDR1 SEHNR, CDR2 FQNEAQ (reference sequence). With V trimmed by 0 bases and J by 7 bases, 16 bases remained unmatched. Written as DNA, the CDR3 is TGTGCCAGCAGCTTAGCGACGAGGGACCGGGACAGGCTTCGTGAAAAACTGTTTTTT. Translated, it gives CASSLATRDRDRLREKLFF.

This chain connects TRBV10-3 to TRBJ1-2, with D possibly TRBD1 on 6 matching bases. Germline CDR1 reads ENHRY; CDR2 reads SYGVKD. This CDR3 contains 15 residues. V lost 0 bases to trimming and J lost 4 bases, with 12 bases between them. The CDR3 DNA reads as TGTGCCATCAGTGAGTCGAGGACAGCTTCCTATGGCTACACCTTC. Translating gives CAISESRTASYGYTF.

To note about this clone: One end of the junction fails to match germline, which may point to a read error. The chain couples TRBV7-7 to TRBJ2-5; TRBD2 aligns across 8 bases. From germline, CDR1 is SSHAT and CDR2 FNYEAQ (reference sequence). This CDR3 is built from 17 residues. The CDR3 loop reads CASSRQISSGSVETQYF. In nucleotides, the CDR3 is TGTGCTAGCAGCCGTCAAATCTCAAGCGGGAGTGTTGAGACCCAGTACTTC.

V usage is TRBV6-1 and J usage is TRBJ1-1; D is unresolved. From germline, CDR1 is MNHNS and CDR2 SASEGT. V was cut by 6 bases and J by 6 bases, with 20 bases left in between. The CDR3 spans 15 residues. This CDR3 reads CASSRGTHFVAEAFF. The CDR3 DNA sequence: TGTGCCAGCAGCCGGGGTACACATTTTGTCGCTGAAGCTTTCTTT.

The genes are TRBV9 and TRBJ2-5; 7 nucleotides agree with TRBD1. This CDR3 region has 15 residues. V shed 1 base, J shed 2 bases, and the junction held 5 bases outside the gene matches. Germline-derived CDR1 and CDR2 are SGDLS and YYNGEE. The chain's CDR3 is CASSVSPDRQETQYF. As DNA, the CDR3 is TGTGCCAGCAGCGTATCACCGGACAGGCAAGAGACCCAGTACTTC.

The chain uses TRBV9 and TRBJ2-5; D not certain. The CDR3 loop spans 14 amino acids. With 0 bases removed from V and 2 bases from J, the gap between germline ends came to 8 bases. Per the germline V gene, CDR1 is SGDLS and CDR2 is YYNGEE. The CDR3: CASSVDGLQETQYF. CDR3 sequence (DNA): TGTGCCAGCAGCGTAGATGGGCTGCAAGAGACCCAGTACTTC.

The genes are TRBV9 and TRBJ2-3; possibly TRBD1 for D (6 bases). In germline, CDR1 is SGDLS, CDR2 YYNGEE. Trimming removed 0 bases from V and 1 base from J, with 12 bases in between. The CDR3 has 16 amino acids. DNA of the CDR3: TGTGCCAGCAGCGTAGACTTGGGGGCAGGCACAGATACGCAGTATTTT. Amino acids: CASSVDLGAGTDTQYF.

CDR3 sequence (DNA): TGCGCCAGCAGCCATCCGGACAGGGAAGCTTTCTTT. Translated, it gives CASSHPDREAFF. The rearrangement joins TRBV5-1 to TRBJ1-1; 7 bases are shared with TRBD1. Germline CDR1 SGHRS, CDR2 YFSETQ. Trimming cost V 4 bases and J 8 bases; bases outside gene matches: 5. The length of the CDR3 is 12 residues.

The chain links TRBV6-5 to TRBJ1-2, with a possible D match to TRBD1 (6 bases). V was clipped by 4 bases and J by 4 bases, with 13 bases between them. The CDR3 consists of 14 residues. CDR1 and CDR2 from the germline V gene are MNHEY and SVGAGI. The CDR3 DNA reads TGTGCCAGCAGTTGGAACAGGGATTCCTATGGCTACACCTTC. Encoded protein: CASSWNRDSYGYTF.

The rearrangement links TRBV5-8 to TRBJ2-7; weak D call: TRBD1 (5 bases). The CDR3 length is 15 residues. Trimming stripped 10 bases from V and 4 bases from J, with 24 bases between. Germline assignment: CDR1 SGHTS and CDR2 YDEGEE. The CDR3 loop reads CAPSLGFGRVYEQYF. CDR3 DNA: TGTGCCCCCAGCTTGGGGTTTGGCAGGGTATACGAGCAGTACTTC.

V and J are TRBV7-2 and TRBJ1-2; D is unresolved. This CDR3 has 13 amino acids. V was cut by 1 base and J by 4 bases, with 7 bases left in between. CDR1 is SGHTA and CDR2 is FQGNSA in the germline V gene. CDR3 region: CASSLGLTYGYTF. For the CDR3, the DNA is TGTGCCAGCAGCTTAGGACTGACCTATGGCTACACCTTC. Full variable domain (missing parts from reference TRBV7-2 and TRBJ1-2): GAGVSQSPSNKVTEKGKDVELRCDPISGHTALYWYRQSLGQGLEFLIYFQGNSAPDKSGLPSDRFSAERTGGSVSTLTIQRTQQEDSAVYLCASSLGLTYGYTFGSGTRLTVV.

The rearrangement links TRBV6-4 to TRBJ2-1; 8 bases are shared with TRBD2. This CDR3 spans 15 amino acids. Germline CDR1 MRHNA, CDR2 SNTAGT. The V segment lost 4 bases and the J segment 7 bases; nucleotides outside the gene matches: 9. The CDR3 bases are TGTGCCAGCAGTGGGTCAGCGGGAGTCTTAAATGAGCAGTTCTTC. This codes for CASSGSAGVLNEQFF.

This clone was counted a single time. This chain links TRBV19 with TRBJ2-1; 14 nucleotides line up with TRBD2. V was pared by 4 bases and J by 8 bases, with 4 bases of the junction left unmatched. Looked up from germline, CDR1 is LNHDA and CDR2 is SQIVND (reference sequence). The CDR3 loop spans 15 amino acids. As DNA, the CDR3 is TGTGCCAGTAGTAGGACTAGCGGGAGGATCGATGAGCAGTTCTTC. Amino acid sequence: CASSRTSGRIDEQFF. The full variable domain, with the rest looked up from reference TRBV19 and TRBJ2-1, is DGGITQSPKYLFRKEGQNVTLSCEQNLNHDAMYWYRQDPGQGLRLIYYSQIVNDFQKGDIAEGYSVSREKKESFPLTVTSAQKNPTAFYLCASSRTSGRIDEQFFGPGTRLTVL.

The DNA for the CDR3 is TGTGCCAGCAGCTTAGGTGGAGCCGGGGAGCTGTTTTTT. It specifies CASSLGGAGELFF. The chain links TRBV7-6 to TRBJ2-2; D is uncertain. Trimming took off 1 base at V and 6 bases at J, with 6 bases between the two ends. Germline CDR1 is SGHVS and CDR2 is FNYEAQ. This CDR3 spans 13 amino acids.

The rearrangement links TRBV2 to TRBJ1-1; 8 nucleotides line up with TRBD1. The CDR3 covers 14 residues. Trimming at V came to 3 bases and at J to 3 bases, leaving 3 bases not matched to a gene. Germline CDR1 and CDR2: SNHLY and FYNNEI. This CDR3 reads CASSDGQGHTEAFF. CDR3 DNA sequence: TGTGCCAGCAGTGACGGACAGGGACACACTGAAGCTTTCTTT.

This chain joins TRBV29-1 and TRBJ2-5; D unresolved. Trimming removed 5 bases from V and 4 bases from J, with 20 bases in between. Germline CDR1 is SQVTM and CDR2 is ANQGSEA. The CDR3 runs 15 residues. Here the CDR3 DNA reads TGCAGCGTTTCGAATTTTGTAAATTTACTAGAGACCCAGTACTTC. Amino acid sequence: CSVSNFVNLLETQYF.

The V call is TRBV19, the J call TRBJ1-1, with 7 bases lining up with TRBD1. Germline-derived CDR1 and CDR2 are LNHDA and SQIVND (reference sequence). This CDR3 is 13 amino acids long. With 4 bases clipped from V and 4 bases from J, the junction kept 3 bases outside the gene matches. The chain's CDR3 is CASSKTGFTEAFF. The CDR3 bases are TGTGCCAGTAGTAAGACAGGGTTCACTGAAGCTTTCTTT.

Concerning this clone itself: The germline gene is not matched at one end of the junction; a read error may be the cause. DNA of the CDR3: TGTGCTAGCAAGTTGACGACAGACGCCTACGAGCAGTACTTC. This sequence encodes CASKLTTDAYEQYF. The chain uses TRBV7-7 and TRBJ2-7; the D gene is possibly TRBD1 (5 bases). Germline lookup yields CDR1 SSHAT and CDR2 FNYEAQ (reference sequence). This CDR3 spans 14 amino acids.

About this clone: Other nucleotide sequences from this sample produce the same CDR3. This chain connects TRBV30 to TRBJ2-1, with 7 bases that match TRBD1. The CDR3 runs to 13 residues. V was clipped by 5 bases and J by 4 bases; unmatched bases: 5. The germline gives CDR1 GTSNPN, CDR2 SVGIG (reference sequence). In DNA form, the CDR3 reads TGTGCCTGGTCCGGGACAGATTACAATGAGCAGTTCTTC. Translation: CAWSGTDYNEQFF.

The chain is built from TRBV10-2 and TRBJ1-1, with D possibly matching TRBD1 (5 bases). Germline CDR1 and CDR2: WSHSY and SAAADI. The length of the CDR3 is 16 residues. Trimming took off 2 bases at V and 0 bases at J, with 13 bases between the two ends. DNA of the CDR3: TGCGCCAGCAGTGAGCCCTTGACAGTTATGAACACTGAAGCTTTCTTT. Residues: CASSEPLTVMNTEAFF.

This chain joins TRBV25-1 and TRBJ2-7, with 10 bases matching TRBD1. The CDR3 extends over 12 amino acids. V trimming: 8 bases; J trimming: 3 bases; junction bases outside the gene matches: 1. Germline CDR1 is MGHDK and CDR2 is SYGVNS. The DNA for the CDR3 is TGTGCCAGCGGGACAGGGGACTACGAGCAGTACTTC. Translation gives CASGTGDYEQYF.

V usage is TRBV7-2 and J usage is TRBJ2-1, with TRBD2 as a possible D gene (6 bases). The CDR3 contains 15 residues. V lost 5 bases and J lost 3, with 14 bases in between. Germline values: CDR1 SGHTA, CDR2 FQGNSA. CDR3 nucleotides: TGTGCCAGCAGCCTTTCCGGGAGCATCTACAATGAGCAGTTCTTC. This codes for CASSLSGSIYNEQFF.

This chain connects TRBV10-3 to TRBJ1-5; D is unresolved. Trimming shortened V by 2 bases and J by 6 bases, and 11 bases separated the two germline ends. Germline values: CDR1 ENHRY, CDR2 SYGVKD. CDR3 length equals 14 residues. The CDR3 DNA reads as TGTGCCATCAGTGAGGTCGTCTGGGCTCAGCCCCAGCATTTT. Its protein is CAISEVVWAQPQHF.

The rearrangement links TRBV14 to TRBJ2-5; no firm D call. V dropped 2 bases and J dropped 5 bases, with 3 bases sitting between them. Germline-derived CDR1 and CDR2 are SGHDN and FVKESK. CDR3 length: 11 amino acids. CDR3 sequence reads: CASSQQETQYF. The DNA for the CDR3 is TGTGCCAGCAGCCAACAGGAGACCCAGTACTTC.